The clone carrying this T cell receptor beta chain was observed a handful of times. The data stem from a study of CD8+CD57+ T cells in acquired aplastic anemia. Study in general: DNA recovered from sorted CD4+ and CD8+ cells had a mean of approximately 3.2 ug.

For sequencing, patients were chosen who had shown expansion of CD8+CD57+ cells by flow cytometry. At the time of blood sampling, patients had not yet received any therapy. Between the trimmed V and J ends, which lost 6 bases and 0 bases, there was a span of 11 bases. The length of the CDR3 is 15 residues. Germline V lookup: CDR1 LNHDA, CDR2 SQIVND (reference sequence). Both TCR beta VDJ combination and CDR3 sequence profiling were carried out. Genomic DNA was the template for this profiling. Each CDR3 protein is one row after TCRdb ran MiXCR on the reads. The repertoire has roughly 250,000 distinct CDR3 sequences, around 82% of them found once; the top ten carry approximately 40%.

This sequence was found in a human donor with aplastic anemia. The chain combines TRBV19 with TRBJ2-2; weak D call: TRBD2 (7 bases). Input material: sorted CD4+, CD8+, or CD8+CD57+ T cells (not recorded which) from PBMCs. In DNA form, the CDR3 reads TGTGCCAGTAGGGGGGCGGGGGCGAACACCGGGGAGCTGTTTTTT. Residues: CASRGAGANTGELFF.